This entry lists 18 T cell receptor beta chains sequenced from one sample in a study of control samples from healthy donors and cancer patients. The table came from immunoSEQ multiplex PCR; TCRdb's copy has only in-frame clones and leaves some out. Here the sample spans about 170,000 clones, approximately 94% being singletons. The specimen was blood. Every receptor here comes from a woman aged 18 to 35 in good health.

The genes are TRBV9 and TRBJ2-1, with 11 bases aligning to TRBD2. The V and J ends lost 7 bases and 7 bases, in that order; junction bases with no gene match: 10. Germline V gene data show CDR1 as SGDLS and CDR2 as YYNGEE. The CDR3 sequence is 15 residues long. In DNA form, the CDR3 reads TGTGCCAGCGGGTTAGCGGGAGGGCCCCATAATGAGCAGTTCTTC. It encodes CASGLAGGPHNEQFF.

This clone was seen only a few times. The chain is built from TRBV4-2 and TRBJ2-1; maybe TRBD2 (5 bases). The length of the CDR3 is 17 residues. Trimming took off 1 base at V and 0 bases at J, with 13 bases between the two ends. Germline V lookup: CDR1 LGHNA, CDR2 YNFKEQ. The CDR3 DNA sequence: TGTGCCAGCAGCCAAGGGACTCTCACCCGCTCCTACAATGAGCAGTTCTTC. This codes for CASSQGTLTRSYNEQFF.

V usage is TRBV19 and J usage is TRBJ2-3, with D maybe TRBD1 (5 bases). The CDR3 covers 14 residues. Between the trimmed V and J ends, which lost 5 bases and 2 bases, there was a span of 11 bases. The germline gives CDR1 LNHDA, CDR2 SQIVND (reference sequence). The CDR3 region has the DNA TGTGCCAGTAGTCAACGACAGACCACAGATACGCAGTATTTT. Translation: CASSQRQTTDTQYF.

V gene TRBV7-9 combines with J gene TRBJ1-4, with unresolved D. Trimming removed 3 bases at V and 8 bases at J, with 7 bases between. The CDR3 runs to 12 residues. Germline V CDR1 and CDR2: SEHNR, FQNEAQ (reference sequence). CDR3 sequence: CASSLEVEKLFF. The CDR3 DNA follows: TGTGCCAGCAGCTTGGAGGTCGAAAAACTGTTTTTT.

The CDR3 loop is CASSVGTGVTEAFF. Written as DNA, the CDR3 is TGTGCCAGCAGCGTCGGGACAGGGGTGACTGAAGCTTTCTTT. The gene calls are TRBV9 and TRBJ1-1, with 10 bases matching TRBD1. The junction had 3 bases not matched to a gene; V was cut back by 2 bases and J by 5 bases. Germline V gene data show CDR1 as SGDLS and CDR2 as YYNGEE. The CDR3 totals 14 residues.

The V and J genes are TRBV11-3 and TRBJ1-2, with 7 bases aligning to TRBD1. J was trimmed by 4 bases and V by 5 bases; bases with no gene match: 22. CDR3 length equals 19 residues. CDR1 is SGHNT, CDR2 YENEEA, per germline. DNA for the CDR3: TGTGCCAGCAGCGTGGCAAAGCGGGACAGCGATGATTTAGCCTATGGCTACACCTTC. Protein sequence: CASSVAKRDSDDLAYGYTF.

The genes are TRBV11-2 and TRBJ1-2, with a possible D match to TRBD1 (5 bases). The V gene lost 1 base and the J gene lost 8 bases, with 14 bases spanning the gap. CDR1 is SGHAT and CDR2 is FQNNGV in the germline V gene. There are 14 residues in the CDR3. The CDR3 DNA is TGTGCCAGCAGCTTAGTTGGGGGATCCGAAGGCTACACCTTC. It is translated as CASSLVGGSEGYTF.

V and J are TRBV15 and TRBJ1-3, with D maybe TRBD1 (6 bases). V was cut by 8 bases and J by 2 bases, with 10 bases left in between. Germline values: CDR1 LNHNV, CDR2 YYDKDF (reference sequence). The CDR3 runs 13 residues. The CDR3 spells CATQGGPGNTIYF. The CDR3 DNA follows: TGTGCCACCCAAGGGGGGCCTGGAAACACCATATATTTT. Variable domain in full (rest from reference TRBV15 and TRBJ1-3): DAMVIQNPRYQVTQFGKPVTLSCSQTLNHNVMYWYQQKSSQAPKLLFHYYDKDFNNEADTPDNFQSRRPNTSFCFLDIRSPGLGDTAMYLCATQGGPGNTIYFGEGSWLTVV.

The CDR3 reads CASSVATSGGATDIQYF. The CDR3 DNA sequence: TGTGCCAGCAGCGTAGCTACTAGCGGGGGGGCGACGGACATTCAGTACTTC. The chain recombines TRBV9 with TRBJ2-4, with 13 bases identical to TRBD2. J lost 8 bases, V lost 0 bases, and 8 bases had no gene match. The CDR3 runs 17 residues. CDR1 and CDR2 (germline): SGDLS, YYNGEE.

Regarding this clone: The junction departs from germline at one end; a sequencing error may be responsible. V usage is TRBV11-3 and J usage is TRBJ1-4; D unresolved. The CDR3 is 17 amino acids. Germline CDR1 SGHNT, CDR2 YENEEA. The CDR3 sequence is CASSLDASSVYNEKLFF. CDR3 in DNA: TGTGCCAGCAGCCTAGACGCATCGTCGGTTTATAATGAAAAACTGTTTTTT.

This chain connects TRBV12-3 or TRBV12-4 to TRBJ2-3; unclear D gene. CDR3 length equals 9 residues. Trimming left V 10 bases short and J 14 bases short, with 13 bases between. CDR3 sequence (DNA): TGTGCCACCGGGCCCCCCCCGTATTTT. Protein: CATGPPPYF.

CDR3 region: CASSYSKGDGPKETQYF. The CDR3 DNA reads TGTGCCAGCAGTTACTCGAAGGGGGACGGACCGAAAGAGACCCAGTACTTC. This chain joins TRBV6-2 or TRBV6-3 and TRBJ2-5; possibly TRBD1 for D (6 bases). The CDR3 runs 17 residues. Looked up from germline, CDR1 is MNHEY and CDR2 is SVGEGT. Trimming left V 0 bases short and J 3 bases short, with 17 bases between.

This chain joins TRBV7-6 and TRBJ2-7, with D unclear. Germline V gene data show CDR1 as SGHVS and CDR2 as FNYEAQ. The CDR3 is 15 amino acids. Trimming left V 0 bases short and J 0 bases short, with 9 bases between. The CDR3 loop is CASSLAPGSSYEQYF. CDR3 DNA: TGTGCCAGCAGCTTAGCTCCAGGTTCCTCCTACGAGCAGTACTTC.

J is TRBJ1-1 and V is TRBV9; no clear D gene. This CDR3 region has 14 residues. Germline V gene sequence: CDR1 SGDLS, CDR2 YYNGEE. The V and J ends lost 0 bases and 7 bases respectively, with 13 bases between them. CDR3 DNA: TGTGCCAGCAGCGTAGGAGGGAAGATTGGTGAAGCTTTCTTT. Translation gives CASSVGGKIGEAFF.

The J gene is TRBJ1-1, the V gene TRBV15; 10 nucleotides match TRBD1. Per the germline V gene, CDR1 is LNHNV and CDR2 is YYDKDF (reference sequence). V dropped 0 bases and J dropped 6; count of bases not matched to a gene: 10. This CDR3 has 17 residues. CDR3 sequence reads: CATSRDRGTGDLAEAFF. The CDR3 bases are TGTGCCACCAGCAGAGATCGCGGGACAGGGGATTTGGCTGAAGCTTTCTTT.

The count of this clone is one. The chain recombines TRBV25-1 with TRBJ2-1, with 11 nucleotides matching TRBD2. Losses at the gene ends were 5 bases for V and 7 bases for J; bases not matched to a gene: 10. Germline assignment: CDR1 MGHDK and CDR2 SYGVNS. The CDR3 has 16 residues. CDR3 amino acids: CASSSQIAGGPNEQFF. The CDR3 region has the DNA TGTGCCAGCAGTAGCCAAATAGCGGGAGGGCCTAATGAGCAGTTCTTC. Looking up the rest from reference TRBV25-1 and TRBJ2-1 gives the full variable domain: EADIYQTPRYLVIGTGKKITLECSQTMGHDKMYWYQQDPGMELHLIHYSYGVNSTEKGDLSSESTVSRIRTEHFPLTLESARPSHTSQYLCASSSQIAGGPNEQFFGPGTRLTVL.

V gene TRBV19 combines with J gene TRBJ1-1; D is undetermined. Deletions cut 4 bases from V and 6 bases from J, with 15 bases between. The CDR3 length is 14 residues. In germline, CDR1 is LNHDA, CDR2 SQIVND (reference sequence). In DNA, the CDR3 is TGTGCCAGTAGTAGTGCTGTCTCCGGGGCTGAAGCTTTCTTT. Amino acids: CASSSAVSGAEAFF. The variable domain in full, with the rest retrieved from reference TRBV19 and TRBJ1-1, is DGGITQSPKYLFRKEGQNVTLSCEQNLNHDAMYWYRQDPGQGLRLIYYSQIVNDFQKGDIAEGYSVSREKKESFPLTVTSAQKNPTAFYLCASSSAVSGAEAFFGQGTRLTVV.

The V call is TRBV6-5, the J call TRBJ1-5; 11 bases align to TRBD1. The V gene end was trimmed by 6 bases and the J gene end by 5 bases; junction bases not matched to a gene: 6. There are 15 residues in the CDR3. CDR1 MNHEY and CDR2 SVGAGI come from the germline V gene. CDR3 loop: CASSLRDRGYQPQHF. In DNA, the CDR3 is TGTGCCAGCAGCCTAAGGGACAGGGGGTATCAGCCCCAGCATTTT.